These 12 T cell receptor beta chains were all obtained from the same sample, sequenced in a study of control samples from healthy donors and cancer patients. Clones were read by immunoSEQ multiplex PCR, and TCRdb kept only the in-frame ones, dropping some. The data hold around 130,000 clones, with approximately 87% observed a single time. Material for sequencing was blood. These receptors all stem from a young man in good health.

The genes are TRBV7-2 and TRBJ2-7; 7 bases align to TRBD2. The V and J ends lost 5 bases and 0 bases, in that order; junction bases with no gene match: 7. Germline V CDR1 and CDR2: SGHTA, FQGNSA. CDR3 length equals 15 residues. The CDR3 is CASSPDGGGSYEQYF. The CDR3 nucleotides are TGTGCCAGCAGCCCGGACGGCGGGGGCTCCTACGAGCAGTACTTC.

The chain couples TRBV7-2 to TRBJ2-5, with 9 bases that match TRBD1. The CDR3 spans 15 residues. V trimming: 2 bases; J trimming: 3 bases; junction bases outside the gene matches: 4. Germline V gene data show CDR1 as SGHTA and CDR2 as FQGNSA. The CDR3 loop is CASSLNTGGEETQYF. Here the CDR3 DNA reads TGTGCCAGCAGCTTAAATACAGGGGGCGAAGAGACCCAGTACTTC.

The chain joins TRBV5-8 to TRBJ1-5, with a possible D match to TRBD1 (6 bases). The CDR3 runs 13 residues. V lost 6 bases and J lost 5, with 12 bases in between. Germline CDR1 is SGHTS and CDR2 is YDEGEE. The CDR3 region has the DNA TGTGCCAGCATCATCCAGGGGTATCAGCCCCAGCATTTT. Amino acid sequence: CASIIQGYQPQHF. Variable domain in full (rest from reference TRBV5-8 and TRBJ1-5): EAGVTQSPTHLIKTRGQQATLRCSPISGHTSVYWYQQALGLGLQFLLWYDEGEERNRGNFPPRFSGRQFPNYSSELNVNALELEDSALYLCASIIQGYQPQHFGDGTRLSIL.

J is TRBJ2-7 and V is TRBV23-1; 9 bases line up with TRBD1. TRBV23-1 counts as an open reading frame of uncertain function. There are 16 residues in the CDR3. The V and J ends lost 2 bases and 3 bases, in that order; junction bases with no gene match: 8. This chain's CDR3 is CASSQPHGQGSYEQYF. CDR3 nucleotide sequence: TGCGCCAGCAGTCAACCTCACGGACAGGGGAGCTACGAGCAGTACTTC.

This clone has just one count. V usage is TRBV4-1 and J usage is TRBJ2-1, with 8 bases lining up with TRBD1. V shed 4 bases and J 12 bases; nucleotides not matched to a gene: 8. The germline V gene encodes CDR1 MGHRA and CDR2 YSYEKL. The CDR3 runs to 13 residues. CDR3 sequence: CASSRGQGHGQFF. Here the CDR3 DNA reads TGCGCCAGCAGCCGCGGACAGGGACACGGGCAGTTCTTC.

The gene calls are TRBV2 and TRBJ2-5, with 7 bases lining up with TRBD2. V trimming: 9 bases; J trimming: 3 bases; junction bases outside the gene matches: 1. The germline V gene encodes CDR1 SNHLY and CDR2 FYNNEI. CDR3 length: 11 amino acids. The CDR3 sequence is CARGGEETQYF. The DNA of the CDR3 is TGTGCCAGGGGGGGGGAAGAGACCCAGTACTTC.

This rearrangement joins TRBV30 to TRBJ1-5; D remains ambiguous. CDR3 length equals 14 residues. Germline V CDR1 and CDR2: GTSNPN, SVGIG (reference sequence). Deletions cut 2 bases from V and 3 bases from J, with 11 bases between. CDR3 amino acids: CAWSYRGFNQPQHF. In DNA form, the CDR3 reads TGTGCCTGGAGTTACCGTGGATTCAATCAGCCCCAGCATTTT.

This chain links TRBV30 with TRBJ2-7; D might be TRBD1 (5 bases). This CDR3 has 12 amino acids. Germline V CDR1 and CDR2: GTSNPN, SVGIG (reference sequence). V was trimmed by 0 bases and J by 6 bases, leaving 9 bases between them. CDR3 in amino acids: CAWSVQGSEQYF. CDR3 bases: TGTGCCTGGAGTGTCCAGGGAAGCGAGCAGTACTTC.

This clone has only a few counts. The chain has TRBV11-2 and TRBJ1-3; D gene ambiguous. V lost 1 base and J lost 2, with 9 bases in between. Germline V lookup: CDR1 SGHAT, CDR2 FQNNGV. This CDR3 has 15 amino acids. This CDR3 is CASSLGSGAGNTIYF. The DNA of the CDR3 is TGTGCCAGCAGCTTAGGGTCTGGGGCTGGAAACACCATATATTTT.

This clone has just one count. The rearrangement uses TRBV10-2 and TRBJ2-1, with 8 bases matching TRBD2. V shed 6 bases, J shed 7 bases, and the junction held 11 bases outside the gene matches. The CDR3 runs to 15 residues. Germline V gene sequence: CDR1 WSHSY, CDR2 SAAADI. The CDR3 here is CASRGPGLVRNEQFF. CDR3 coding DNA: TGCGCCAGCAGAGGGCCGGGACTAGTCAGAAATGAGCAGTTCTTC.

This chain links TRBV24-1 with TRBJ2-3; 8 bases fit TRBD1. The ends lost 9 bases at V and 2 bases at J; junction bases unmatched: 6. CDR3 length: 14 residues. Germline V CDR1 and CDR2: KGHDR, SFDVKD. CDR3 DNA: TGTGCCACCTCGACAGGGGATGACACAGATACGCAGTATTTT. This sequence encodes CATSTGDDTDTQYF.

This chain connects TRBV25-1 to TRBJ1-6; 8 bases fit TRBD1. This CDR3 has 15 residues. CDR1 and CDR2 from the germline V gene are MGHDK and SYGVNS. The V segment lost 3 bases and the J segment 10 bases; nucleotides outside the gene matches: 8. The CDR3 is CASSDRQGLGSPLHF. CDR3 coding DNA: TGTGCCAGCAGTGACCGACAGGGGTTAGGGTCACCCCTCCACTTT. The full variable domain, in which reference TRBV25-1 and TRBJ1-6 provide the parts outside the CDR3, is EADIYQTPRYLVIGTGKKITLECSQTMGHDKMYWYQQDPGMELHLIHYSYGVNSTEKGDLSSESTVSRIRTEHFPLTLESARPSHTSQYLCASSDRQGLGSPLHFGNGTRLTVT.